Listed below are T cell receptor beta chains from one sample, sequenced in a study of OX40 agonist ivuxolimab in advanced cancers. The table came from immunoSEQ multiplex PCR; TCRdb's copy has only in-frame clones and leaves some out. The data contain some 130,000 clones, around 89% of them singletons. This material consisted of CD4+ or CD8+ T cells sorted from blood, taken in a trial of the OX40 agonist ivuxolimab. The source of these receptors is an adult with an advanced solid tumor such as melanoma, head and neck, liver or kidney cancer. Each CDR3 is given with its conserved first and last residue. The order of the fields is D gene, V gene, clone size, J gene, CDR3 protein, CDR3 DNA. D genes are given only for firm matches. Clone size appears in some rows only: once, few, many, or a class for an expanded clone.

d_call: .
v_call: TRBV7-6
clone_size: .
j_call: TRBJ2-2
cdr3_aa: CASSFLGIGVGELFF
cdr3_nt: TGTGCCAGCAGCTTCCTGGGGATCGGTGTCGGGGAGCTGTTTTTT

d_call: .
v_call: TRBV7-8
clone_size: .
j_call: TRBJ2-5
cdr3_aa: CASSLGIAGGETQYF
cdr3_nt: TGTGCCAGCAGCTTAGGCATCGCAGGTGGGGAGACCCAGTACTTC

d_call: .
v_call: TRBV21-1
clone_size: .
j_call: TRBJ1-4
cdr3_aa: CASSKGEATNEKLFF
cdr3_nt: TGTGCCAGCAGCAAAGGGGAAGCAACTAATGAAAAACTGTTTTTT

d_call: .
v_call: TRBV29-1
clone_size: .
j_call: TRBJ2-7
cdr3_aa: CSVEGGTGSTNEQYF
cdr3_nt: TGCAGCGTTGAAGGTGGGACGGGGTCAACCAACGAGCAGTACTTC

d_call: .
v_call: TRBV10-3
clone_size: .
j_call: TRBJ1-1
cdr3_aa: CAISDSGVMNTEAFF
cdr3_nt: TGTGCCATCAGTGATTCAGGGGTAATGAACACTGAAGCTTTCTTT

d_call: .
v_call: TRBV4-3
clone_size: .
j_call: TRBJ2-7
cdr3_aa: CASSHRGGYEQYF
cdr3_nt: TGCGCCAGCAGCCACAGGGGTGGCTACGAGCAGTACTTC

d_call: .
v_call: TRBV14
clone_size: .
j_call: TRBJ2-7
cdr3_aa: CASSTRPPESYEQYF
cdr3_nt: TGTGCCAGCAGCACCCGGCCCCCAGAATCCTACGAGCAGTACTTC

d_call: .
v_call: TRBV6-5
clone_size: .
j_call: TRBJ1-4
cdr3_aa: CASSYQDTNEKLFF
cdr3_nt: TGTGCCAGCAGTTACCAGGACACTAATGAAAAACTGTTTTTT

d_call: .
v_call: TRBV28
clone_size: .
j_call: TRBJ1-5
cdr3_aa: CASRPAGPSNQPQHF
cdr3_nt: TGTGCCAGCAGACCGGCAGGACCAAGCAATCAGCCCCAGCATTTT

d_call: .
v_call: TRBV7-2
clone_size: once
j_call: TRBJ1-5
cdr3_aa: CASTQGSNQPQHF
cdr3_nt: TGTGCCAGCACGCAGGGGAGCAATCAGCCCCAGCATTTT

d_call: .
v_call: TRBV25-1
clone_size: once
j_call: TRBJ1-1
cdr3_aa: CASSETLVGLTEAFF
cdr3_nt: TGTGCCAGCAGTGAAACCCTCGTGGGTTTGACTGAAGCTTTCTTT

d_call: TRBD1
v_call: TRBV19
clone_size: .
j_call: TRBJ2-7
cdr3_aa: CASSSGQTSYEQYF
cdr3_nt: TGTGCCAGTAGTTCGGGACAGACCTCCTACGAGCAGTACTTC

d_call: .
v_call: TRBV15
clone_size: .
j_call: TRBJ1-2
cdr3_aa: CATSRVGNYGYTF
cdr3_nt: TGTGCCACCAGCAGAGTGGGGAACTATGGCTACACCTTC

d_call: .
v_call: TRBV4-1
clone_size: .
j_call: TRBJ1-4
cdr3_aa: CASSQDSTAPNEKLFF
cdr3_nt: TGCGCCAGCAGCCAAGACTCGACAGCTCCTAATGAAAAACTGTTTTTT

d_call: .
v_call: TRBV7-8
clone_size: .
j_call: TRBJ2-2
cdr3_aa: CASSLGAATNTGELFF
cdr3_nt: TGTGCCAGCAGCTTAGGGGCAGCCACGAACACCGGGGAGCTGTTTTTT

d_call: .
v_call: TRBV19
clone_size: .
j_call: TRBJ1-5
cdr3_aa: CASTTQVYQPQHF
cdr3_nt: TGTGCCAGTACGACGCAGGTCTATCAGCCCCAGCATTTT

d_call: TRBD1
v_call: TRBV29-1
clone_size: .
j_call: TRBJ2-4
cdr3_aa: CSVPDRVTKNIQYF
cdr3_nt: TGCAGCGTTCCGGACAGGGTTACCAAAAACATTCAGTACTTC

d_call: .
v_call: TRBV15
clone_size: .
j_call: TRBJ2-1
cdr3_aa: CATSRETRAEGNEQFF
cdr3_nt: TGTGCCACCAGCAGGGAGACTCGGGCGGAAGGCAATGAGCAGTTCTTC